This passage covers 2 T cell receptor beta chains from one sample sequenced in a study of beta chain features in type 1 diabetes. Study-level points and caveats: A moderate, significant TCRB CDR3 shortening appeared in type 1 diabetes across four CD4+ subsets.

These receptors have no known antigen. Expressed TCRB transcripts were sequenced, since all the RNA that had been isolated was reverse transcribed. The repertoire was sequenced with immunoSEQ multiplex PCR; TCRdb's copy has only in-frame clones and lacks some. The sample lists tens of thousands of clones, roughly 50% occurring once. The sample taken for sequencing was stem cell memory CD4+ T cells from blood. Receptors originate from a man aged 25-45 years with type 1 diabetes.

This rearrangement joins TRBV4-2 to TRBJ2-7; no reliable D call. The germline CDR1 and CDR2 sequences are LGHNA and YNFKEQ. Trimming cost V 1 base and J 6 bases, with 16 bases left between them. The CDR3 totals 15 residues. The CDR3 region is CASSQAPTSGLEQYF. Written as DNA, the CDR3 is TGTGCCAGCAGCCAAGCCCCGACTTCGGGTCTCGAGCAGTACTTC.

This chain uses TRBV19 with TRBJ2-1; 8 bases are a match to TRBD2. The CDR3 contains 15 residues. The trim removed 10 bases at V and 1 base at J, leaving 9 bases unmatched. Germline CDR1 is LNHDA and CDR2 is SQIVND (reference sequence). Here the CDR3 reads CATSFGGGSYNEQFF. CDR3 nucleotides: TGTGCCACCTCTTTTGGCGGGGGGTCCTACAATGAGCAGTTCTTC.